Sequencing of this T cell receptor (beta chain) was carried out in a study of chemoradiotherapy in HPV16-positive cancers (dated by TCRdb to 2021 to 2024). Study-wide context: Using functional T-cell assays on cells from two HPV16-positive patients, the researchers defined candidate HPV-specific T-cell clones and common TCR motifs. The study asked whether T-cell immunity against the HPV oncoproteins E6 and E7 changes during chemoradiotherapy and whether it affects survival. The candidate HPV-specific TCRs and motifs were then tracked in TCR repertoires from around 86 patients with HPV-related cancers.

To prepare the library, the immunoSEQ multiplex PCR assay was applied. TCRdb limited this immuneACCESS table to in-frame rearrangements with V and J called. A share of clones is missing; checked studies link under half to unresolved V genes, and the rest is unexplained. For this sample the table gives approximately 13,000 clones, of which roughly 88% were detected only once. The ten top clones hold more than 4.5% of the sample. The full study reports these points: In HPV16-positive patients, expansion of HPV-responsive T cells during chemoradiotherapy was found to be associated with improved recurrence-free survival. The survival association was reported for HPV16-positive patients, and the functional definition of HPV-specific T cells was derived from only a couple of HPV16-positive patients. Expansion of candidate HPV-specific clones and E7-related TCR motifs was observed in the tumor microenvironment during treatment, whereas no such expansion was observed for non-HPV-specific T cells.

Concerning this clone: No cognate antigen has been identified for it. No base quality values were provided; no much bigger clone lies one nucleotide off.

Including the terminal cysteine and phenylalanine, the CDR3 comprises 16 residues. The kept DNA is CDR3 alone, 48 bases in frame from the first base. V loses 1 base of germline sequence and J loses 5 bases, and the interval between the two ends is 15 bases. CDR1 and CDR2 (MNHNS, SASEGT) derive from the germline V gene. Because repertoires were sampled repeatedly during chemoradiotherapy, clonal expansion in the tumor microenvironment could be followed. The chain employs TRBV6-1 and TRBJ1-5; a confident D gene designation cannot be given. This TCR was sampled from a human donor with HPV-associated anogenital cancer. Source: blood, taken from a patient who underwent chemoradiotherapy. The CDR3 here reads CASSEGRNRRDQPQHF. The DNA reads TGTGCCAGCAGTGAAGGGCGTAATCGGAGGGATCAGCCCCAGCATTTT.